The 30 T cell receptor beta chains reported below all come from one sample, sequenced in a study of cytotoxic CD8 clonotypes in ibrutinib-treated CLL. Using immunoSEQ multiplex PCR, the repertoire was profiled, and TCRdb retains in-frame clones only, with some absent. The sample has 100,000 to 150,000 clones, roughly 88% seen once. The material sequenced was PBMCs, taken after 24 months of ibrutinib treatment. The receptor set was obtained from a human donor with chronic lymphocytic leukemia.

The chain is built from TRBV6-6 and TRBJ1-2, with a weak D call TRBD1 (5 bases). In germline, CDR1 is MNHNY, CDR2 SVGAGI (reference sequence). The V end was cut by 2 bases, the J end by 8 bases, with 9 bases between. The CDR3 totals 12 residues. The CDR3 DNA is TGTGCCAGCAGTTACGACAGTCCGGGCTACACCTTC. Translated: CASSYDSPGYTF.

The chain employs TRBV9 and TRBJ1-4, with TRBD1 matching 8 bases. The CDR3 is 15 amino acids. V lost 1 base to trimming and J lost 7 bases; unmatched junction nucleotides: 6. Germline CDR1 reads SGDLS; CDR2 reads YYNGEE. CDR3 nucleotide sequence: TGTGCCAGCAGCGTACAGGGGGCGCGGGCTGAAAAACTGTTTTTT. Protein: CASSVQGARAEKLFF.

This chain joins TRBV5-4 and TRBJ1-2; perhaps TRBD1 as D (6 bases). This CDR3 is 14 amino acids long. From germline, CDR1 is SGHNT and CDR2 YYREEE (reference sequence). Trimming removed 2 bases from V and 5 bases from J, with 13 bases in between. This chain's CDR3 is CASSFPDRMYGYTF. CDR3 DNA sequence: TGTGCCAGCAGCTTCCCGGACAGAATGTATGGCTACACCTTC.

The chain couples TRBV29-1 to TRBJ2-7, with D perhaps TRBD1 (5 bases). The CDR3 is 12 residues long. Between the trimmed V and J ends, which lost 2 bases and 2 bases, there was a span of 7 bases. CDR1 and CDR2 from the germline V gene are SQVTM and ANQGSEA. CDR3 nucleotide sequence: TGCAGCGTTGAAAAGGGGACCTACGAGCAGTACTTC. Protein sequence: CSVEKGTYEQYF.

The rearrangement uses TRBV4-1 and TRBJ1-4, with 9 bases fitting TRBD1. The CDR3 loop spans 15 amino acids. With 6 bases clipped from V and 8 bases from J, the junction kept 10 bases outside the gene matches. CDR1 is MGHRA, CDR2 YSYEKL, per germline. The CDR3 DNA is TGCGCCAGCAGGCAACCGGGACAGGGAAAAGAAAAACTGTTTTTT. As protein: CASRQPGQGKEKLFF.

In DNA, the CDR3 is TGTGCCAGCAGTCTTTCCCGGACAGGGTTCTATTCACCCCTCCACTTT. Translation gives CASSLSRTGFYSPLHF. The V and J genes are TRBV27 and TRBJ1-6; 8 bases fit TRBD1. CDR3 length equals 16 residues. Germline CDR1 and CDR2: MNHEY and SMNVEV (reference sequence). Germline trimming cut 5 bases from V and 8 bases from J; bases unmatched to any gene: 11.

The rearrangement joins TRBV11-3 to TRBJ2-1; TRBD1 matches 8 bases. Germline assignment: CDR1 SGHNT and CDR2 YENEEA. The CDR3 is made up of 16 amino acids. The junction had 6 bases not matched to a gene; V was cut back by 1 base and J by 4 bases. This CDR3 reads CASSLAGGTGYNEQFF. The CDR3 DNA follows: TGTGCCAGCAGCTTAGCTGGGGGGACAGGTTACAATGAGCAGTTCTTC.

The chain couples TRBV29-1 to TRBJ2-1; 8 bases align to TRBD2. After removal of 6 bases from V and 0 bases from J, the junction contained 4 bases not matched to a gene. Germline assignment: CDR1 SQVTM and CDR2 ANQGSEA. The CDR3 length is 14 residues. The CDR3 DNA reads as TGCAGCGTGAAAAGCGGGAGCTCCTACAATGAGCAGTTCTTC. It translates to CSVKSGSSYNEQFF.

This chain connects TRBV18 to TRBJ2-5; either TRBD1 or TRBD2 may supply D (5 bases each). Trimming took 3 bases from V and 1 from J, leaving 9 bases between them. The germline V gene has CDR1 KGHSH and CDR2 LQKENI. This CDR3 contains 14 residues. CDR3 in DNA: TGTGCCAGCTCACCGAGGGGCCTCCAAGAGACCCAGTACTTC. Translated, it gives CASSPRGLQETQYF.

CDR3 DNA sequence: TGCGCCAGCAGCCAACAAGGGGCAGGAACTAATGAAAAACTGTTTTTT. Amino acid sequence: CASSQQGAGTNEKLFF. The chain has TRBV4-1 and TRBJ1-4; D might be TRBD1 (5 bases). The germline V gene has CDR1 MGHRA and CDR2 YSYEKL. The CDR3 sequence is 16 residues long. Trimming pared 2 bases from V and 1 base from J, leaving 11 bases between.

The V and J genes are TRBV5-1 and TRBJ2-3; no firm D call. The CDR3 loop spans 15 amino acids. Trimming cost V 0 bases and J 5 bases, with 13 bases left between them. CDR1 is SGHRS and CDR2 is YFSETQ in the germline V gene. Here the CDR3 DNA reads TGCGCCAGCAGCTTGGCCACTAACCTCGGAGATACGCAGTATTTT. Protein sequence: CASSLATNLGDTQYF.

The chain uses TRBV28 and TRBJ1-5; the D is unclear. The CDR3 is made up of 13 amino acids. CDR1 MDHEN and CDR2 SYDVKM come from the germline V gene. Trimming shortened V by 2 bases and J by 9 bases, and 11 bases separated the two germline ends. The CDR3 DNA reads TGTGCCAGCAGTTTACCACCTCCGACGCCCCAGCATTTT. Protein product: CASSLPPPTPQHF.

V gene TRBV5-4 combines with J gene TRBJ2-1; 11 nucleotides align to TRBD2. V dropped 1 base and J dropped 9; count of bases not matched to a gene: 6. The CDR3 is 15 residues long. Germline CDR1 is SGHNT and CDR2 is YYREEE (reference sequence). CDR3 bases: TGTGCCAGCAGCTTGCAACTAGCGGGAGCAGGTGAGCAGTTCTTC. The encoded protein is CASSLQLAGAGEQFF.

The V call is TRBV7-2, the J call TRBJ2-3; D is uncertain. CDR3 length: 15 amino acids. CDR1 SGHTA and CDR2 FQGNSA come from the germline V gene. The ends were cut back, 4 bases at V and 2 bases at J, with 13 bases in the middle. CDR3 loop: CASSSQTGPTDTQYF. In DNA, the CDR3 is TGTGCCAGCAGCTCCCAAACCGGACCCACAGATACGCAGTATTTT.

The CDR3 sequence is CASSPGAENTEAFF. The CDR3 bases are TGTGCCAGCTCACCAGGGGCGGAGAACACTGAAGCTTTCTTT. V is TRBV18 and J is TRBJ1-1; maybe TRBD1 (5 bases). This CDR3 is 14 amino acids long. Germline CDR1 and CDR2: KGHSH and LQKENI. V gave up 2 bases and J gave up 1 base, with 8 bases separating them.

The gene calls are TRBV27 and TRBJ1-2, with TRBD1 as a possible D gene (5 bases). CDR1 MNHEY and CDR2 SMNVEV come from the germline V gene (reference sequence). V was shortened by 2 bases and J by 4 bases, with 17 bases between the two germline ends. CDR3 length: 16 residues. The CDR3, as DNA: TGTGCCAGCAGTTTACGGGGCCCCGGGCTTGTCTATGGCTACACCTTC. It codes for CASSLRGPGLVYGYTF.

The CDR3 nucleotides are TGTGCCAGCAGTGGAACCAGGGTGGCGGACTACGAGCAGTACTTC. Encoded protein: CASSGTRVADYEQYF. The V gene is TRBV6-1, the J gene TRBJ2-7; the D gene is possibly TRBD1 (5 bases). The CDR3 loop spans 15 amino acids. The germline V and J ends were trimmed by 4 bases and 3 bases, with 16 bases remaining between them. From germline, CDR1 is MNHNS and CDR2 SASEGT.

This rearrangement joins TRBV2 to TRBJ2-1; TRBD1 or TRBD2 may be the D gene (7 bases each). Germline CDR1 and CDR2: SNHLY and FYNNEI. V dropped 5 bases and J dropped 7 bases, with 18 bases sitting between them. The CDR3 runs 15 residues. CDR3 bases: TGTGCCAGCAGTAGAGGGACTACCAGGGGGAATGAGCAGTTCTTC. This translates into CASSRGTTRGNEQFF.

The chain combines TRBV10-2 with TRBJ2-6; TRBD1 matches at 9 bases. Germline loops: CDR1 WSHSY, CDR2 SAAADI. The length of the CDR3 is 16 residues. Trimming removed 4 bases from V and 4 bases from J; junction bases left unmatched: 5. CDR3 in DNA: TGCGCCAGCAGTGGGACAGGGGCCATCGGGGCCAACGTCCTGACTTTC. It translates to CASSGTGAIGANVLTF.

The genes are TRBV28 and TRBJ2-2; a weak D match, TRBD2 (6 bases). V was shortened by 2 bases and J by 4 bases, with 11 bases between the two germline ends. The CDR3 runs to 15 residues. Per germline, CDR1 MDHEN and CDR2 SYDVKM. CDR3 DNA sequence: TGTGCCAGCAGTTTAGGGGGGAGAGGCACCGGGGAGCTGTTTTTT. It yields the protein CASSLGGRGTGELFF.

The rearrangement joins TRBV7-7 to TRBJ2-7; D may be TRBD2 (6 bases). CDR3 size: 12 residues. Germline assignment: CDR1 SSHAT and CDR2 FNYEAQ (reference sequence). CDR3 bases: TGTGCTAGCGGACCCCACCGATACGAGCAGTACTTC. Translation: CASGPHRYEQYF.

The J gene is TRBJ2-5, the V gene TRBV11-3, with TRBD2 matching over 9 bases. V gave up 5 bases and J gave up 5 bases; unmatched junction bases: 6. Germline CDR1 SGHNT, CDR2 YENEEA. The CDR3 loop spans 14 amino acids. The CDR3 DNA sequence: TGTGCCAGCAGCCGCGGGAGGGCGGAGGAGACCCAGTACTTC. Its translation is CASSRGRAEETQYF. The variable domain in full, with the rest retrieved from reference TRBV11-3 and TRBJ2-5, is EAGVVQSPRYKIIEKKQPVAFWCNPISGHNTLYWYLQNLGQGPELLIRYENEEAVDDSQLPKDRFSAERLKGVDSTLKIQPAELGDSAVYLCASSRGRAEETQYFGPGTRLLVL.

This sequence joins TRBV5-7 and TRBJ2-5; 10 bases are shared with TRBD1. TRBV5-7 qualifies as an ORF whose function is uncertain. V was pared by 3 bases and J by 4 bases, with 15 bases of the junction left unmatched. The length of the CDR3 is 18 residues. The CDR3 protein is CASSYQLIDRGLGETQYF. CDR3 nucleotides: TGTGCCAGCAGCTACCAACTTATTGACAGGGGGCTAGGAGAGACCCAGTACTTC.

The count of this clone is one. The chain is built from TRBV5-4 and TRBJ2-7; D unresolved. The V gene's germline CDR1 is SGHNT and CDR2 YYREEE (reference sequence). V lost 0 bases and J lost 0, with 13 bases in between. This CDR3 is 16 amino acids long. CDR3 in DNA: TGTGCCAGCAGCTTGGGGATGGGCACCATCTCCTACGAGCAGTACTTC. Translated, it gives CASSLGMGTISYEQYF.

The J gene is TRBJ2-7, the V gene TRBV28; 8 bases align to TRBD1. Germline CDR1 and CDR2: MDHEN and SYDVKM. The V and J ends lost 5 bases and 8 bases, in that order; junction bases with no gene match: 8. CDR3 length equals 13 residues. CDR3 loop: CASSRQQGGQQYF. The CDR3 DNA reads TGTGCCAGCAGTCGTCAACAGGGGGGCCAGCAGTACTTC.

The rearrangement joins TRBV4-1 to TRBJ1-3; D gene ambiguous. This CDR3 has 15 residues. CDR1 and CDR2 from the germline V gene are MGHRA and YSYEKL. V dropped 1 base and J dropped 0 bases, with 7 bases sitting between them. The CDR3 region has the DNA TGCGCCAGCAGCCAAGGGAGGGCCTCTGGAAACACCATATATTTT. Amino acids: CASSQGRASGNTIYF.

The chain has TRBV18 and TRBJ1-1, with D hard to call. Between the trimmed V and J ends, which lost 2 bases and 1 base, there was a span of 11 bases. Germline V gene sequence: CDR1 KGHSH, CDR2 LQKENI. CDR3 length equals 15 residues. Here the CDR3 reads CASSPGGNPNTEAFF. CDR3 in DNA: TGTGCCAGCTCACCAGGAGGAAACCCGAACACTGAAGCTTTCTTT.

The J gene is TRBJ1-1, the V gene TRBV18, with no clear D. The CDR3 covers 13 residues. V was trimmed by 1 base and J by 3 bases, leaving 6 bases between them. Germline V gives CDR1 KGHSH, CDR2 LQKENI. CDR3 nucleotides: TGTGCCAGCTCACCACAGGTCGACACTGAAGCTTTCTTT. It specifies CASSPQVDTEAFF.

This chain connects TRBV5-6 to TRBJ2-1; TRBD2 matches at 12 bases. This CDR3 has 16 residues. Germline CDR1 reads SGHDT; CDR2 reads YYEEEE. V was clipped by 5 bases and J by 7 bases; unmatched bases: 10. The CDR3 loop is CASSPLAGGQMNEQFF. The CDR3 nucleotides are TGTGCCAGCAGTCCGCTAGCGGGAGGGCAAATGAATGAGCAGTTCTTC.

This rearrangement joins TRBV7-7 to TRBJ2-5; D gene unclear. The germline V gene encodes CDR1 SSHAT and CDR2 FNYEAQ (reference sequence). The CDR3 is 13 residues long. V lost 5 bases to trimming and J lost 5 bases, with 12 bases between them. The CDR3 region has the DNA TGTGCCAGCAGCCTTAGGGTCACGGAGACCCAGTACTTC. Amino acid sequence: CASSLRVTETQYF.